These 5 T cell receptor beta chains were all obtained from the same sample, sequenced in a study of cytomegalovirus exposure and HLA in healthy donors. It was with 60 Vbeta and 13 Jbeta primers that the PCR ran. Profiling relied on immunoSEQ multiplex PCR, and the TCRdb table lists in-frame clones only, not all of them. This sample carries around 90,000 clones, about 85% of them seen once, and the ten largest clones take 7% to 8.5%. The sequenced sample consisted of PBMCs. The source is a man in his forties in good health and CMV-seropositive.

As to this clone: An end of the junction differs from the germline gene, which may be a read error. The rearrangement links TRBV7-9 to TRBJ2-5; 11 bases map to TRBD2. The CDR3 is 18 amino acids. Germline loops: CDR1 SEHNR, CDR2 FQNEAQ (reference sequence). CDR3 sequence: CSSSLYGTGKASGRSQYF. The CDR3 DNA is TGTTCCAGCAGCTTATACGGGACAGGGAAGGCTAGCGGGAGGTCCCAGTACTTC.

As DNA, the CDR3 is TGTGCCAGCAGTCCCCGAGGGGGACGTGAAGCTTTCTTT. Residues: CASSPRGGREAFF. V is TRBV6-5 and J is TRBJ1-1; D perhaps matches TRBD1 (6 bases). V was trimmed by 5 bases and J by 7 bases, leaving 14 bases between them. The CDR3 loop spans 13 amino acids. Germline V gene lookup returns CDR1 MNHEY and CDR2 SVGAGI.

This clone was seen only once. The rearrangement joins TRBV5-4 to TRBJ2-7; D might be TRBD1 (5 bases). Germline CDR1 reads SGHNT; CDR2 reads YYREEE (reference sequence). Between the trimmed V and J ends, which lost 0 bases and 2 bases, there was a span of 9 bases. The CDR3 sequence is 14 residues long. This chain's CDR3 is CASSLGQGPYEQYF. CDR3 coding DNA: TGTGCCAGCAGCTTGGGGCAGGGCCCCTACGAGCAGTACTTC.

The chain is built from TRBV5-1 and TRBJ1-1; D might be TRBD1 (5 bases). Germline V gene lookup returns CDR1 SGHRS and CDR2 YFSETQ. The CDR3 sequence is 15 residues long. Trimming took 0 bases from V and 5 from J, leaving 14 bases between them. CDR3 region: CASSLAVRGTTEAFF. The CDR3 DNA sequence: TGCGCCAGCAGCTTGGCCGTAAGGGGAACGACTGAAGCTTTCTTT.

The V gene is TRBV19, the J gene TRBJ1-3; D possibly corresponds to TRBD1 (6 bases). The germline V gene has CDR1 LNHDA and CDR2 SQIVND (reference sequence). The CDR3 loop spans 14 amino acids. Trimming stripped 4 bases from V and 2 bases from J, with 9 bases between. The DNA of the CDR3 is TGTGCCAGTAGTACACAGGGAGCTGGAAACACCATATATTTT. Encoded protein: CASSTQGAGNTIYF.